The table lists the clone carrying this T cell receptor (beta chain) with a count of one. Participants had their cohort set by participant-reported clinical history. Resolution of symptoms, clearance, or two negative PCRs was present in recovered Cohort 3 donors. This table comes from immunoSEQ multiplex PCR, and its TCRdb copy is limited to in-frame clones, with some not included. Of approximately 440,000 clones in the sample, 90% are singletons; the top ten hold under 0.7%. Germline V gene sequence: CDR1 SGHRS, CDR2 YFSETQ. This CDR3 has 13 residues. V was clipped by 7 bases and J by 8 bases; unmatched bases: 6. This record belongs to a study of blood T cell repertoires in COVID-19.

This receptor was obtained from a man aged 18 to 30 who had recovered from COVID-19. The rearrangement joins TRBV5-1 to TRBJ1-6; 7 nucleotides match TRBD1. Sequences were obtained from PBMCs or T cells enriched from blood (not recorded which). The CDR3 protein is CASAGGTDSPLHF. Here the CDR3 DNA reads TGCGCCAGCGCAGGGGGGACGGATTCACCCCTCCACTTT.